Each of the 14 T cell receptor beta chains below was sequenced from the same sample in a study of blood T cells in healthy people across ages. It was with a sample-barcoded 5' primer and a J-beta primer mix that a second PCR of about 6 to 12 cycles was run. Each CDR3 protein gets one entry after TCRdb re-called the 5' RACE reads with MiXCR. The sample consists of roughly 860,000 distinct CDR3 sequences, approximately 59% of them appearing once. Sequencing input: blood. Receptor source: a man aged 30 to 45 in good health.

The CDR3 DNA is TGTGCCAGTAGTGGTACAGGGGTTTACTCTGGCTACACCTTC. As protein: CASSGTGVYSGYTF. The rearrangement uses TRBV19 and TRBJ1-2, with TRBD1 identical over 7 bases. CDR3 length equals 14 residues. V shed 5 bases and J 7 bases; nucleotides not matched to a gene: 10. CDR1 and CDR2 from the germline V gene are LNHDA and SQIVND (reference sequence).

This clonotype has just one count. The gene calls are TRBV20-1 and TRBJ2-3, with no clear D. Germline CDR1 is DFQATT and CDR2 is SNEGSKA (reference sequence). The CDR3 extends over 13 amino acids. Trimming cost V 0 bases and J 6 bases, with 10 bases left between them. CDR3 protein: CSARDPVGDTQYF. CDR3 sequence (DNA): TGCAGTGCTAGAGATCCGGTGGGGGATACGCAGTATTTT.

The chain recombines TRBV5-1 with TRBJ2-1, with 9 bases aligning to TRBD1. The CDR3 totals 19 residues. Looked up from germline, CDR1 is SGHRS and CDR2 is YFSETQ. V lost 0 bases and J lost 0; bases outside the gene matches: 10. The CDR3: CASSLGGTVGQGSYNEQFF. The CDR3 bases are TGCGCCAGCAGCTTGGGTGGCACCGTGGGACAGGGCTCCTACAATGAGCAGTTCTTC.

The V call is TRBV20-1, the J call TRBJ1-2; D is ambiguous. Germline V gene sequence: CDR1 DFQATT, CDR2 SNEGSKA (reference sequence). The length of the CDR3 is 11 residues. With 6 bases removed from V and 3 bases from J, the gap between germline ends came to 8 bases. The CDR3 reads CSAKPHYGYTF. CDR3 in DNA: TGCAGTGCGAAGCCCCACTATGGCTACACCTTC.

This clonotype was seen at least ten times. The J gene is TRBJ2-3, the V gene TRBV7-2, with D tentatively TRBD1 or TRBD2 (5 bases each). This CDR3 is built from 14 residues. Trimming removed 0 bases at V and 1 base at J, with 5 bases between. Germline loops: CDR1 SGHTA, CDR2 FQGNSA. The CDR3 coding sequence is TGTGCCAGCAGCTTAGCGGGACGCACAGATACGCAGTATTTT. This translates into CASSLAGRTDTQYF.

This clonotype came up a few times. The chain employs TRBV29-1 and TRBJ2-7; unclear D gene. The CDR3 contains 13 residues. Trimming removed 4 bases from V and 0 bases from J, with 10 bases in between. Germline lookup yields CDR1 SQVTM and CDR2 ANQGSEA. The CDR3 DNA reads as TGCAGCGTTGTTCGACCGTCCTCCTACGAGCAGTACTTC. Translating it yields CSVVRPSSYEQYF.

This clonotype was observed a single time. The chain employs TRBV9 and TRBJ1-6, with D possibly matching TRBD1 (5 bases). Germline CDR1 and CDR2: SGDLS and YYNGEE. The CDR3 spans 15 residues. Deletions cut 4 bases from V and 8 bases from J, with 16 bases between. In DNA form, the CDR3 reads TGTGCCAGCAGCTATTCAGGGATCAGGGATTCACCCCTCCACTTT. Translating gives CASSYSGIRDSPLHF.

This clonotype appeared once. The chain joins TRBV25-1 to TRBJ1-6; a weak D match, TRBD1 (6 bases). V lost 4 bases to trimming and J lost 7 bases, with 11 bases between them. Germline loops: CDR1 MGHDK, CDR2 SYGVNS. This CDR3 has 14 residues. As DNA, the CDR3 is TGTGCCAGCAGTGTTGGACAGAGGAATTCACCCCTCCACTTT. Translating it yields CASSVGQRNSPLHF.

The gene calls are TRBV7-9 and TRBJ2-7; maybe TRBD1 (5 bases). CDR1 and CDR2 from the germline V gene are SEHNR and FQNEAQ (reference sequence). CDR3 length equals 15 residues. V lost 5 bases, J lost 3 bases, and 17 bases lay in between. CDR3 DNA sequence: TGTGCCAGCAGCCCGACGACAGTGCTCTACTACGAGCAGTACTTC. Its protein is CASSPTTVLYYEQYF.

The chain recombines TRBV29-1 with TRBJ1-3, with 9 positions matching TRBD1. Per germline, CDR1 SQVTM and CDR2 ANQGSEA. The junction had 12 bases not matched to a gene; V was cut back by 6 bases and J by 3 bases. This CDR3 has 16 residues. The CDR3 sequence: CSVASSGTGLGNTIYF. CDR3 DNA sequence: TGCAGCGTCGCTTCGTCCGGGACAGGGCTTGGAAACACCATATATTTT.

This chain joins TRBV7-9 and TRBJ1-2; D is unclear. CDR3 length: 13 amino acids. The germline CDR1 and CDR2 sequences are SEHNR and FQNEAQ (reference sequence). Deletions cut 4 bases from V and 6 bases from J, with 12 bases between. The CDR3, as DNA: TGTGCCAGCAGCTCTATTGGAAACGATGGCTACACCTTC. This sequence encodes CASSSIGNDGYTF.

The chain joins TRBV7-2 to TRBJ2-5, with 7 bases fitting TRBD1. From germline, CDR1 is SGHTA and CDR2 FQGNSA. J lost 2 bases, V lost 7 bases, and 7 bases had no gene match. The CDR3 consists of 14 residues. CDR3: CASNRPGGQETQYF. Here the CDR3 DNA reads TGTGCCAGCAACAGGCCAGGGGGTCAAGAGACCCAGTACTTC.

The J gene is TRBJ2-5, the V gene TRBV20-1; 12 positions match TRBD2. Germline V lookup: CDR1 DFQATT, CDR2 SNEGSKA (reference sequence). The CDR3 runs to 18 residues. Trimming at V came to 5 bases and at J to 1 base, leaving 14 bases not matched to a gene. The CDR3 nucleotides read TGCAGTGCTCGGAACACGCCGGGACTAGCGGGTTTCCAAGAGACCCAGTACTTC. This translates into CSARNTPGLAGFQETQYF.

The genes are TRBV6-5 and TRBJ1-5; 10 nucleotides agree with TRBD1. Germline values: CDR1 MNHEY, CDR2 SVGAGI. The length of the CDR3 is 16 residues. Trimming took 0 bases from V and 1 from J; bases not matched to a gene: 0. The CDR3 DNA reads TGTGCCAGCAGTTACTCGGGACAGGGGAGCAATCAGCCCCAGCATTTT. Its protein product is CASSYSGQGSNQPQHF.